These T cell receptor beta chains were read from a single sample in a study of identifying expanded T cells in peripheral blood. The protocol was immunoSEQ multiplex PCR, while the TCRdb copy is restricted to in-frame clones and leaves out a portion. Of approximately 110,000 clones in the sample, 75% to 90% were seen once. The sequenced sample was blood. The receptors stem from a person aged 18 to 70 in good health. Each CDR3 is given without its conserved first and last residue. Fields, in order: D gene, V gene, CDR3 protein. A D gene is named only where the DNA matches it firmly.

D gene: .; V gene: TRBV7-2; CDR3 protein: ASSFPPGRLNVYGYT
D gene: .; V gene: TRBV19; CDR3 protein: ASSKYREGGGNYGYT
D gene: TRBD1; V gene: TRBV5-1; CDR3 protein: ASSAGQGSETQY
D gene: .; V gene: TRBV7-2; CDR3 protein: ASGPGHHNSPLH
D gene: TRBD1; V gene: TRBV7-8; CDR3 protein: ASSLEGTGGDTQY
D gene: TRBD1; V gene: TRBV18; CDR3 protein: ASSPDRGLSTGELF
D gene: .; V gene: TRBV6-5; CDR3 protein: ASSPQGSGQPQH
D gene: .; V gene: TRBV28; CDR3 protein: ASSFSNEQY
D gene: .; V gene: TRBV7-9; CDR3 protein: ASSLFLADSYEQY
D gene: .; V gene: TRBV7-2; CDR3 protein: ASSSLTQETQY
D gene: .; V gene: TRBV7-2; CDR3 protein: ASSLAQGRSGNTIY
D gene: .; V gene: TRBV11-1; CDR3 protein: ASSSHSTDTQY
D gene: .; V gene: TRBV2; CDR3 protein: ASKGTGETEAF
D gene: .; V gene: TRBV2; CDR3 protein: ASSAAEQF
D gene: TRBD2; V gene: TRBV5-4; CDR3 protein: ASSFYRRGGTDTQY
D gene: .; V gene: TRBV27; CDR3 protein: ASSPLSPGYNQPQH
D gene: TRBD1; V gene: TRBV7-9; CDR3 protein: AIGTGGNIQY
D gene: .; V gene: TRBV7-6; CDR3 protein: ASSLVPSAYEQY
D gene: TRBD2; V gene: TRBV11-2; CDR3 protein: ASSTSWGGTYSYEQY
D gene: .; V gene: TRBV11-3; CDR3 protein: ASSLNSGALVGEQF
D gene: TRBD2; V gene: TRBV11-2; CDR3 protein: ASSASLAGGLITGELF
D gene: .; V gene: TRBV5-6; CDR3 protein: ASSLMGADYQPQH
D gene: TRBD2; V gene: TRBV28; CDR3 protein: ASSFRGGRTGELF
D gene: .; V gene: TRBV4-3; CDR3 protein: ASSQDSVGPTNVLT
D gene: .; V gene: TRBV5-6; CDR3 protein: ASSFGGRNIQY
D gene: .; V gene: TRBV6-1; CDR3 protein: ASSESSAGQETQY
D gene: .; V gene: TRBV5-4; CDR3 protein: ASSQMGGQYGYT
D gene: TRBD1; V gene: TRBV6-4; CDR3 protein: ASSDSNRGLDLH
D gene: TRBD2; V gene: TRBV5-6; CDR3 protein: ASSFGLAGGSGSAGTQY
D gene: TRBD1; V gene: TRBV5-1; CDR3 protein: ASSLEPTGGLISGANVLT
D gene: .; V gene: TRBV18; CDR3 protein: ASSDNNWGNSGNTIY
D gene: TRBD1; V gene: TRBV28; CDR3 protein: ASLQGRQPQH
D gene: TRBD1; V gene: TRBV27; CDR3 protein: ASSSDREGGYT
D gene: TRBD1; V gene: TRBV5-1; CDR3 protein: ASSLALDRGRRDYGYT
D gene: .; V gene: TRBV6-1; CDR3 protein: ASSEVRAVNTGELF
D gene: .; V gene: TRBV4-1; CDR3 protein: ASSQVAGVNTEAF
D gene: .; V gene: TRBV27; CDR3 protein: ASSLGDPGVRELF
D gene: .; V gene: TRBV19; CDR3 protein: ASSKGADLYEQY
D gene: .; V gene: TRBV2; CDR3 protein: ASSEWTGNQPQH
D gene: TRBD1; V gene: TRBV7-2; CDR3 protein: ASSRPGGGETQY
D gene: .; V gene: TRBV5-4; CDR3 protein: ASSLGMVEIGYT
D gene: TRBD1; V gene: TRBV6-6; CDR3 protein: ASSSGTVAGYT
D gene: TRBD1; V gene: TRBV10-3; CDR3 protein: AISDVGGATDTQY
D gene: .; V gene: TRBV19; CDR3 protein: ASSPRGKRDTQY
D gene: .; V gene: TRBV11-2; CDR3 protein: ASSLGGQPQH
D gene: TRBD1; V gene: TRBV18; CDR3 protein: ASSPDRGRGLNTEAF
D gene: TRBD2; V gene: TRBV7-2; CDR3 protein: ASSLPLSIAGHNEQY
D gene: .; V gene: TRBV7-9; CDR3 protein: ASSFRTDGEKLF
D gene: TRBD1; V gene: TRBV6-1; CDR3 protein: ASSVHTGDGYT
D gene: .; V gene: TRBV6-5; CDR3 protein: ASSYSRGQKLF
D gene: .; V gene: TRBV6-6; CDR3 protein: ASSILATFGNEQF
D gene: .; V gene: TRBV5-8; CDR3 protein: ASGQESGAQH
D gene: .; V gene: TRBV27; CDR3 protein: ASSPYQGGTYGYT
D gene: TRBD2; V gene: TRBV5-4; CDR3 protein: ASSLAAGAGANNEQF
D gene: .; V gene: TRBV2; CDR3 protein: ASSEAGGEQY
D gene: .; V gene: TRBV2; CDR3 protein: ASSDDSGVNQPQH
D gene: TRBD1; V gene: TRBV6-6; CDR3 protein: ASSPAGQGQNQPRH